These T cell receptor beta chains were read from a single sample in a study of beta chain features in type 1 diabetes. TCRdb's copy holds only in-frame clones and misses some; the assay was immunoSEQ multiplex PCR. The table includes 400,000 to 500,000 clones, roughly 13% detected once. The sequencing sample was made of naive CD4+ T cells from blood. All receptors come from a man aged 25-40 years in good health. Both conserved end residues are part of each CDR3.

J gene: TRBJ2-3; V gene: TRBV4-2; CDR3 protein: CASSQETIGSGITDTQYF
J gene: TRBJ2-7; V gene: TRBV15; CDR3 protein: CATSDLNLAGDLAYEQYF
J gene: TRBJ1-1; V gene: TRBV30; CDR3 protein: CAWSPRTEAKAFF
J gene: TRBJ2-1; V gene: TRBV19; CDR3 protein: CASSISGGSYNEQFF
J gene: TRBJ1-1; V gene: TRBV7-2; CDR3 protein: CASSPDTEAFF
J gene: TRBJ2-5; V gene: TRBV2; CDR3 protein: CASSVGGSGETQYF
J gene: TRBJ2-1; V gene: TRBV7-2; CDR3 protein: CASSLSGGAWGNEQFF
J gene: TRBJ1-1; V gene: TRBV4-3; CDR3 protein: CASSLQGNTEAFF
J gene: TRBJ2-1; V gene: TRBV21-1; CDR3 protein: CASRRTLGSYNEQFF
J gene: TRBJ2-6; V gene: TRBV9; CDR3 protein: CASSPGRDREWSGANVLTF
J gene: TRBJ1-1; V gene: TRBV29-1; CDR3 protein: CSASSRLGDTEAFF
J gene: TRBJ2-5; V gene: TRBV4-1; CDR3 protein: CASSQEGWETQYF
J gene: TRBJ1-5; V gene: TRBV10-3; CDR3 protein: CAISAIGGRDQPQHF
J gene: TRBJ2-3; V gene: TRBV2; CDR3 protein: CASSENLGDTQYF
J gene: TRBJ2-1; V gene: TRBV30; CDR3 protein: CAWTPGQPYNEQFF
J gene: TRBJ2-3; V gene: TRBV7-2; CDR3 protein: CASSFGGVTDTQYF
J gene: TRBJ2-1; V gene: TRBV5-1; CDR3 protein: CASSPWEGNEQFF
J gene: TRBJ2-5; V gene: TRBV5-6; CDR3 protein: CASSGIGETQYF
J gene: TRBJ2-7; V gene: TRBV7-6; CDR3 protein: CASSPGGGFYEQYF
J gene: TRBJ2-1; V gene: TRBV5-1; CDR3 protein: CASSPTVTSSEQFF
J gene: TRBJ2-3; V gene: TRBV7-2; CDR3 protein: CASRAGGSTDTQYF
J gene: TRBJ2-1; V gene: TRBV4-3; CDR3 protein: CASSQDSLAGVEQFF
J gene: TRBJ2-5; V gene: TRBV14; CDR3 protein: CASSQIQETQYF
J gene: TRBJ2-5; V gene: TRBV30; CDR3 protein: CAWDPRGETQYF
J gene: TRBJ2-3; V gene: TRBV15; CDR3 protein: CATSRGPTPRTDTQYF
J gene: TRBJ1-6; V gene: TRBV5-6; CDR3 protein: CASSDGQGYSPLHF
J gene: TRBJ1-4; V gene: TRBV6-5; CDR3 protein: CASSYRAGKVELFF
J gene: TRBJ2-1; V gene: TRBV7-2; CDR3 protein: CASSLAGASYNEQFF
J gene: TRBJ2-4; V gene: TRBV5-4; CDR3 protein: CASSPGQGFTKNIQYF
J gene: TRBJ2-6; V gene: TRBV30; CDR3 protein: CAWSPPTGRSGANVLTF